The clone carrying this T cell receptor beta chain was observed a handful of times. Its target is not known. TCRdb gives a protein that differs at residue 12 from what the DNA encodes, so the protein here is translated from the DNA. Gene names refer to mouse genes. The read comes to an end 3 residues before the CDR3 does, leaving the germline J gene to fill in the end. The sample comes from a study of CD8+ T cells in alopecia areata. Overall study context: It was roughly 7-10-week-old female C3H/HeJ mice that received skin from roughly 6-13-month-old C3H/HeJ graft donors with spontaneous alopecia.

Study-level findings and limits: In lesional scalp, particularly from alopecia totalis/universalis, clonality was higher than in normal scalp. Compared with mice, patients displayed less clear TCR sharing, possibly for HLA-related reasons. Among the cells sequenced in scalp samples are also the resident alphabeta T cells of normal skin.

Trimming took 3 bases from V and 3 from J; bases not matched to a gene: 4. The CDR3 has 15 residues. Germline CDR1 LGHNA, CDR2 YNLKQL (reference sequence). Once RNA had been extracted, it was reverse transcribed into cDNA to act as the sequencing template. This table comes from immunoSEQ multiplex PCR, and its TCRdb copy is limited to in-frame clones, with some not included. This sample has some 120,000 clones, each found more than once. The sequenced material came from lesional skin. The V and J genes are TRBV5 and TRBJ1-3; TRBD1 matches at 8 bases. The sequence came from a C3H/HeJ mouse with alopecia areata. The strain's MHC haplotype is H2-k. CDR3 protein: CASSQDRDFGNTLYF. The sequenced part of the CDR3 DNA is TGTGCCAGCAGCCAGGACAGGGATTTTGGAAATACG.